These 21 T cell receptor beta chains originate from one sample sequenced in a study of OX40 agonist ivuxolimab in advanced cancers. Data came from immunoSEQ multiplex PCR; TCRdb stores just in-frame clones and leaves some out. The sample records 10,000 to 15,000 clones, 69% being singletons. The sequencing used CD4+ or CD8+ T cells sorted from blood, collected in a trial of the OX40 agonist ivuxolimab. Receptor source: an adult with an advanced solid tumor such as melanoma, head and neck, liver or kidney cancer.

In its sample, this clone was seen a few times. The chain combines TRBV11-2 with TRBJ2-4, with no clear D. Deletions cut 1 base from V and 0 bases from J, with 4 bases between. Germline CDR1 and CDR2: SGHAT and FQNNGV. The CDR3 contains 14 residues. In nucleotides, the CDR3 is TGTGCCAGCAGCTTAGGGGTAGCCAAAAACATTCAGTACTTC. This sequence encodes CASSLGVAKNIQYF.

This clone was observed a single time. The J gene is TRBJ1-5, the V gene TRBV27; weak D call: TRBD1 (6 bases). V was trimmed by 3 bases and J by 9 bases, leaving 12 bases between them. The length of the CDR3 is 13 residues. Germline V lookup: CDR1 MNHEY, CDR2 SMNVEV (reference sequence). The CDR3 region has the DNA TGTGCCAGCAGTTTGGACAGCGAATGGCCCCAGCATTTT. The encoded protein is CASSLDSEWPQHF.

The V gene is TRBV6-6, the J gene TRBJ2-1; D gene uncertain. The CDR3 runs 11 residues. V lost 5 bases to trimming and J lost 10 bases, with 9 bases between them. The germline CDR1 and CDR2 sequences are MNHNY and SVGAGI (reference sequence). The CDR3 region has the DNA TGTGCCAGCAGTGACGGTGGGGAGCAGTTCTTC. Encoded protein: CASSDGGEQFF.

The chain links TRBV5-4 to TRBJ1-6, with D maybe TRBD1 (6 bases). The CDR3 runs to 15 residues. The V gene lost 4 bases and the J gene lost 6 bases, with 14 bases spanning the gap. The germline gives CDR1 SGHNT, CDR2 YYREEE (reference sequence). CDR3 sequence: CASSQNRDGNSPLHF. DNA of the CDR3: TGTGCCAGCAGCCAAAACAGGGACGGTAATTCACCCCTCCACTTT.

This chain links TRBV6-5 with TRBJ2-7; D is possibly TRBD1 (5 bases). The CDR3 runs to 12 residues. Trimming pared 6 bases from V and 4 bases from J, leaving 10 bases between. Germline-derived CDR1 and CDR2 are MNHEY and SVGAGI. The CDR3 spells CASSHDSYEQYF. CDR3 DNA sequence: TGTGCCAGCAGCCATGACAGTTACGAGCAGTACTTC.

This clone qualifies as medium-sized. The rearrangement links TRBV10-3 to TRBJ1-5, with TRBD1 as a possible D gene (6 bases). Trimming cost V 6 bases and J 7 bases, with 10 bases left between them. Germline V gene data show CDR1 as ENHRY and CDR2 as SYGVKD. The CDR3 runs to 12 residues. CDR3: CAISEGGQPQHF. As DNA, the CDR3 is TGTGCCATCAGCGAGGGGGGCCAGCCCCAGCATTTT.

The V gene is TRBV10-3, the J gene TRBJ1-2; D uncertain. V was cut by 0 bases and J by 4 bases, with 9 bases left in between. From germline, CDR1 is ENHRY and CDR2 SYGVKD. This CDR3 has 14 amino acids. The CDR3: CAISESGVGYGYTF. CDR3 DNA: TGTGCCATCAGTGAGTCTGGGGTCGGCTATGGCTACACCTTC.

CDR3 bases: TGTGCCAGCAGCCCCGGAACGCCGCACCAGCATTTT. The encoded protein is CASSPGTPHQHF. The chain uses TRBV6-6 and TRBJ1-5; D unresolved. CDR3 length: 12 residues. V gave up 6 bases and J gave up 12 bases, with 15 bases separating them. CDR1 and CDR2 (germline): MNHNY, SVGAGI (reference sequence).

The CDR3 here is CASSPEGRRGDTQYF. CDR3 nucleotides: TGTGCCAGCAGTCCCGAAGGTAGAAGAGGAGATACGCAGTATTTT. The J gene is TRBJ2-3, the V gene TRBV27, with D unresolved. This CDR3 is 15 amino acids long. Trimming took off 5 bases at V and 5 bases at J, with 17 bases between the two ends. Germline CDR1 is MNHEY and CDR2 is SMNVEV (reference sequence).

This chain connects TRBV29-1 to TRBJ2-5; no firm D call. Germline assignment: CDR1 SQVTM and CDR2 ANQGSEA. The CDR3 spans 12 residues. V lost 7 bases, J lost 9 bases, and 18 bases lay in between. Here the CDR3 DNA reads TGCAGCGCCCCCTTGGTCGGGTTGTCCCAGTACTTC. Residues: CSAPLVGLSQYF.

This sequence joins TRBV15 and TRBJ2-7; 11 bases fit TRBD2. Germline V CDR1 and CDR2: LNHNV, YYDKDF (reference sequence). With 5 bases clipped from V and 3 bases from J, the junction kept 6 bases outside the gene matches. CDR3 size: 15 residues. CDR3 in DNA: TGTGCCACCAGCGCTATCCTAGCGGGGGGCTACGAGCAGTACTTC. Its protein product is CATSAILAGGYEQYF.

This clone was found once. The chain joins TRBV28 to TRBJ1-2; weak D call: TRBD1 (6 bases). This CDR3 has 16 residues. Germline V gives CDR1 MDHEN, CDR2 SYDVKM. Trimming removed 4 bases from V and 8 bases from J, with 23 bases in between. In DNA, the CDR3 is TGTGCCAGCAGTTACTCCACAGCATGGGGGGCGCAGGGCTACACCTTC. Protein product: CASSYSTAWGAQGYTF.

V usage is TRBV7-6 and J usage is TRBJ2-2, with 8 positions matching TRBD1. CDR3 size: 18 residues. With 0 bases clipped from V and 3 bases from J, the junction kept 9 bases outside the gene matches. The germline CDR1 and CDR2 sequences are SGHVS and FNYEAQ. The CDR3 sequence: CASSLARETGVDTGELFF. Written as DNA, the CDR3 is TGTGCCAGCAGCTTAGCCCGCGAGACAGGGGTGGACACCGGGGAGCTGTTTTTT.

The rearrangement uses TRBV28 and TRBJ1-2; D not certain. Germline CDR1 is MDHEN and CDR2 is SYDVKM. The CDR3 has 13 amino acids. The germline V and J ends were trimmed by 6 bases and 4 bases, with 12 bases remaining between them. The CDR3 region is CASSVAGSYGYTF. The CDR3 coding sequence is TGTGCCAGCAGCGTCGCGGGGAGCTATGGCTACACCTTC.

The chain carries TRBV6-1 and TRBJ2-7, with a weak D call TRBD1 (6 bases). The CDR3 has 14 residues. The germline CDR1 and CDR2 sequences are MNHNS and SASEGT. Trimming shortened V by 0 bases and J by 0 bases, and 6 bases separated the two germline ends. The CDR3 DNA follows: TGTGCCAGCAGTGAAGCGGACAGCTCCTACGAGCAGTACTTC. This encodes CASSEADSSYEQYF.

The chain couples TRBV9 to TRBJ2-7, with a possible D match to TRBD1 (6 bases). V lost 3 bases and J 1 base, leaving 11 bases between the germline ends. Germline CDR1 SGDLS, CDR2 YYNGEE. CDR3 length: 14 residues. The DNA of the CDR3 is TGTGCCAGCAGCGCGGGACACGAATCCTACGAGCAGTACTTC. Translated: CASSAGHESYEQYF.

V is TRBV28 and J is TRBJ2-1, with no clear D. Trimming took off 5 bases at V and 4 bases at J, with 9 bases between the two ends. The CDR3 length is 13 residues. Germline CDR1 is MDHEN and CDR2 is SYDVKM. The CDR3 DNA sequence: TGTGCCAGCAGTGGGTTAGTTTACAATGAGCAGTTCTTC. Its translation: CASSGLVYNEQFF.

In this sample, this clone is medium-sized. This chain's CDR3 is CASSELGGGNQPQHF. The DNA of the CDR3 is TGTGCCAGCAGTGAACTTGGAGGTGGCAATCAGCCCCAGCATTTT. This rearrangement joins TRBV6-1 to TRBJ1-5; no reliable D call. Germline V CDR1 and CDR2: MNHNS, SASEGT. The length of the CDR3 is 15 residues. Trimming removed 2 bases at V and 2 bases at J, with 10 bases between.

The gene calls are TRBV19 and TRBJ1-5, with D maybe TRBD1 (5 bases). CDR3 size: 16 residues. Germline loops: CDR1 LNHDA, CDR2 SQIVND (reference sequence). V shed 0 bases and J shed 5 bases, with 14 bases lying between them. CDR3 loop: CASSIDFGGGYQPQHF. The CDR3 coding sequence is TGTGCCAGTAGTATAGATTTCGGGGGGGGGTATCAGCCCCAGCATTTT.

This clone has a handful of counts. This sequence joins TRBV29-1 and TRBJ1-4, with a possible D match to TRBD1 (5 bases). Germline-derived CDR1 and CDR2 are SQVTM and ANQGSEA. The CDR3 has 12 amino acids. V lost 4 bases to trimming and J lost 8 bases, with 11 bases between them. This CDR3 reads CSVGQGREKLFF. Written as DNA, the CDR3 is TGCAGCGTTGGTCAGGGAAGGGAAAAACTGTTTTTT.

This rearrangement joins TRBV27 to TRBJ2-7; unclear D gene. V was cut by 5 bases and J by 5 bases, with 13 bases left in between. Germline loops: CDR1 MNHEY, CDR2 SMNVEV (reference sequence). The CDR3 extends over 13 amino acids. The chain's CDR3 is CASSPNPLHEQYF. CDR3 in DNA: TGTGCCAGCAGTCCTAACCCTCTTCACGAGCAGTACTTC.